Presented here are 2 T cell receptor beta chains from one specimen sequenced in a study of low-dose radiotherapy and immunotherapy resistance in tumors. Alpha and beta chains were covered, as first-strand cDNA relied on TRAV- and TRBV-specific primers. TCRs underwent roughly 19 PCR cycles of amplification with a constant-region primer and V-primer adapter. Each CDR3 protein gets one entry after TCRdb re-called the reads with MiXCR. The sample consists of about 12,000 distinct CDR3 sequences, roughly four fifths of them appearing once. The receptors stem from a human donor with advanced metastatic prostate, ovarian, gallbladder or colorectal cancer (not recorded which). This table probably holds off-target reads from a library built for another chain.

This chain uses TRBV18 with TRBJ1-2; 12 bases map to TRBD1. This CDR3 is built from 17 residues. The germline CDR1 and CDR2 sequences are KGHSH and LQKENI. Losses at the gene ends were 0 bases for V and 5 bases for J; bases not matched to a gene: 7. CDR3 nucleotides: TGTGCCAGCTCACCACCGGGACAGGGGGCGCCTAGGTATGGCTACACCTTC. Its protein is CASSPPGQGAPRYGYTF. Full variable domain (rest looked up from reference TRBV18 and TRBJ1-2): NAGVMQNPRHLVRRRGQEARLRCSPMKGHSHVYWYRQLPEEGLKFMVYLQKENIIDESGMPKERFSAEFPKEGPSILRIQQVVRGDSAAYFCASSPPGQGAPRYGYTFGSGTRLTVV.

With regard to this clonotype: The junction shows a germline mismatch at one end, possibly a read error. The V gene is TRBV9, the J gene TRBJ1-6, with no clear D. CDR3 length equals 17 residues. Germline CDR1 reads SGDLS; CDR2 reads YYNGEE. The CDR3, as DNA: TGTGCAATGAGTTCGCCCGGGGTCGACACCAATGCAGGCAAATCAACCTTT. Encoded protein: CAMSSPGVDTNAGKSTF.